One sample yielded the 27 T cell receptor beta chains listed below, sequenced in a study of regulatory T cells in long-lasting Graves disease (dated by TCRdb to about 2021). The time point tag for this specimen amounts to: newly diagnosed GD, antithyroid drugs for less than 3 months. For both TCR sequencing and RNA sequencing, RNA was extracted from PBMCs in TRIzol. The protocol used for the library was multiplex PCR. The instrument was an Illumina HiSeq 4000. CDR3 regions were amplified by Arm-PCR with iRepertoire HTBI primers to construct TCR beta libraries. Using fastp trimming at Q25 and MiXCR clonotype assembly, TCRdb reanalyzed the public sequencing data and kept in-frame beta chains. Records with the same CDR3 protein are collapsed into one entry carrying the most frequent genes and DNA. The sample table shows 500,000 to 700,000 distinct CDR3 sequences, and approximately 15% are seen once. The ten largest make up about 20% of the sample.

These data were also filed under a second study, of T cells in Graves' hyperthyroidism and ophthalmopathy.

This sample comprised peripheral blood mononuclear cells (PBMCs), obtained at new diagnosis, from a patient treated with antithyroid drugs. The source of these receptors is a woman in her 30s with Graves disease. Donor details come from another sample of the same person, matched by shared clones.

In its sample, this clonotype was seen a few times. CDR3 sequence: CASSYSMSTDRGLQPQHF. Here the CDR3 DNA reads TGTGCCAGCAGTTACTCGATGTCGACCGACAGGGGGCTTCAGCCCCAGCATTTT. This chain connects TRBV6-5 to TRBJ1-5; 10 bases align to TRBD1. In germline, CDR1 is MNHEY, CDR2 SVGAGI. CDR3 size: 18 residues. After removal of 0 bases from V and 6 bases from J, the junction contained 11 bases not matched to a gene.

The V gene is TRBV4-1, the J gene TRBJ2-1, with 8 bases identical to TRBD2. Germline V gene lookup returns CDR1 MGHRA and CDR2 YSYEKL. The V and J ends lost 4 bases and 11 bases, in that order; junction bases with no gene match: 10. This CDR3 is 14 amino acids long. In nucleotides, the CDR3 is TGCGCCAGCAGCCTCCAAGGACTAGCTCGAAAGCAGTTCTTC. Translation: CASSLQGLARKQFF.

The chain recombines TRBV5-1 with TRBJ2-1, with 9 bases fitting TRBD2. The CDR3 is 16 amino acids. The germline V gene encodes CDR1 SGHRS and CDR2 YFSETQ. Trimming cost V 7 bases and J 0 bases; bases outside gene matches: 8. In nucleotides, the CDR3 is TGCGCCAGCGGGACGTTTAGCGGGAGCTCCTACAATGAGCAGTTCTTC. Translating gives CASGTFSGSSYNEQFF.

The CDR3 loop is CASSRPGSSPSNEQFF. In nucleotides, the CDR3 is TGCGCCAGCAGCCGACCTGGCTCTTCGCCGAGCAATGAGCAGTTCTTC. The V and J genes are TRBV4-1 and TRBJ2-1; unclear D gene. This CDR3 has 16 amino acids. In germline, CDR1 is MGHRA, CDR2 YSYEKL. V lost 4 bases and J 6 bases, leaving 19 bases between the germline ends.

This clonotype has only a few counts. The CDR3: CASSSVPNNEQFF. The DNA of the CDR3 is TGTGCCAGCAGCTCAGTCCCCAACAATGAGCAGTTCTTC. This chain links TRBV11-2 with TRBJ2-1; D gene ambiguous. With 4 bases removed from V and 5 bases from J, the gap between germline ends came to 9 bases. CDR1 SGHAT and CDR2 FQNNGV come from the germline V gene. CDR3 size: 13 residues.

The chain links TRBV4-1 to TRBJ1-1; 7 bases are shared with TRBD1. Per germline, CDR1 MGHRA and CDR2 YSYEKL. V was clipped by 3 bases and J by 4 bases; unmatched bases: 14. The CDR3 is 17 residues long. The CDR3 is CASSHSAGGGSGTEAFF. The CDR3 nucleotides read TGCGCCAGCAGCCACTCCGCAGGGGGGGGAAGTGGCACTGAAGCTTTCTTT.

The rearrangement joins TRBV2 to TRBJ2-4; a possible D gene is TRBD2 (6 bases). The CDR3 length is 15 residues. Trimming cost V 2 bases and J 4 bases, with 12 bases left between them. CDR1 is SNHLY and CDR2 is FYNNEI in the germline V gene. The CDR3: CASSERVGGKNIQYF. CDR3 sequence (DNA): TGTGCCAGCAGTGAACGGGTTGGGGGGAAAAACATTCAGTACTTC. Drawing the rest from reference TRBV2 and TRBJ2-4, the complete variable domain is EPEVTQTPSHQVTQMGQEVILRCVPISNHLYFYWYRQILGQKVEFLVSFYNNEISEKSEIFDDQFSVERPDGSNFTLKIRSTKLEDSAMYFCASSERVGGKNIQYFGAGTRLSVL.

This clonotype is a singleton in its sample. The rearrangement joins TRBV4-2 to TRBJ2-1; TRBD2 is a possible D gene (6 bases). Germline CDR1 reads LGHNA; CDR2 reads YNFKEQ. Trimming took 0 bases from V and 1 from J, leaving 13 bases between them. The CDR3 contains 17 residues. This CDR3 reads CASSQDGGRVSYNEQFF. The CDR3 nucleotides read TGTGCCAGCAGCCAAGATGGAGGGCGGGTATCCTACAATGAGCAGTTCTTC.

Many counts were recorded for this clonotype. This CDR3 is CASSPKTGSYNEQFF. CDR3 nucleotides: TGTGCCAGCAGTCCAAAGACAGGGTCCTACAATGAGCAGTTCTTC. The chain combines TRBV2 with TRBJ2-1; the match to TRBD1 covers 7 bases. The CDR3 totals 15 residues. Trimming at V came to 5 bases and at J to 1 base, leaving 5 bases not matched to a gene. Germline assignment: CDR1 SNHLY and CDR2 FYNNEI.

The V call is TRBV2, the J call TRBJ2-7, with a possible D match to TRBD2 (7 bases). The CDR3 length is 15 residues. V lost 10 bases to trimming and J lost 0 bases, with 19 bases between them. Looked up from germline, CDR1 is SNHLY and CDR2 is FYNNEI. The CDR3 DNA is TGTGCCAACATACCCGGGGGAGGGGGCTCCTACGAGCAGTACTTC. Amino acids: CANIPGGGGSYEQYF.

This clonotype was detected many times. The chain's CDR3 is CASSRGGSEQFF. DNA for the CDR3: TGTGCCAGCAGCCGGGGGGGGAGTGAGCAGTTCTTC. This sequence joins TRBV3-1 and TRBJ2-1; 7 nucleotides agree with TRBD2. V was pared by 4 bases and J by 9 bases, with 3 bases of the junction left unmatched. The CDR3 has 12 residues. Germline-derived CDR1 and CDR2 are LGHDT and YNNKEL (reference sequence).

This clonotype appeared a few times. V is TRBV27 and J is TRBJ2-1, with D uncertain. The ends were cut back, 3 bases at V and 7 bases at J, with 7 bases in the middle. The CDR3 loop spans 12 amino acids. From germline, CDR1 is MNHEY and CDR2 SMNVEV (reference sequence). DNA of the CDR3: TGTGCCAGCAGTTTCCGTGTAAATGAGCAGTTCTTC. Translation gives CASSFRVNEQFF.

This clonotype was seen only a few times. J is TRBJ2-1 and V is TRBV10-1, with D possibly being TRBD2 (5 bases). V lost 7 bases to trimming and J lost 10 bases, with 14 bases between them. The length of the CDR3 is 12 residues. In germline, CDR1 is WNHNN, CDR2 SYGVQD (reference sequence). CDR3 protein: CASNYGGLEQFF. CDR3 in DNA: TGCGCCAGCAATTATGGCGGACTGGAGCAGTTCTTC.

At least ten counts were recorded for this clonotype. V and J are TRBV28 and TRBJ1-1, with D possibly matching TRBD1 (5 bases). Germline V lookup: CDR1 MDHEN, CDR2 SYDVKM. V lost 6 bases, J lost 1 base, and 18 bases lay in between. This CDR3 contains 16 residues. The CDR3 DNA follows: TGTGCCAGCAGCTCACTTAGTAAGGGGCGGAACACTGAAGCTTTCTTT. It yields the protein CASSSLSKGRNTEAFF.

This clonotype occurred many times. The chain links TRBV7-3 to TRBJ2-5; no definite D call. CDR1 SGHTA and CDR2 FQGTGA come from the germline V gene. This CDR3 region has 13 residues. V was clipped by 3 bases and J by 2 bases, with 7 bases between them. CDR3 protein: CASSFHSQETQYF. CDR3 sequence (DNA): TGTGCCAGCAGCTTTCATAGTCAAGAGACCCAGTACTTC.

The DNA of the CDR3 is TGTGCCAGCAGCCAGGGACCGCGGGGTTCACCCCTCCACTTT. Residues: CASSQGPRGSPLHF. The V call is TRBV7-2, the J call TRBJ1-6; the D gene is possibly TRBD1 (5 bases). The CDR3 sequence is 14 residues long. The germline gives CDR1 SGHTA, CDR2 FQGNSA. V shed 5 bases and J shed 9 bases, with 14 bases lying between them.

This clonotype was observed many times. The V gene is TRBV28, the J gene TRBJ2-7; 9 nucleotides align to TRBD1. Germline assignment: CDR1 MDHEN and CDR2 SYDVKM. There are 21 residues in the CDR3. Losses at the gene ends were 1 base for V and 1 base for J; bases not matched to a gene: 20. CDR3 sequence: CASSLLGTGRFGGRRSYEQYF. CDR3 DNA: TGTGCCAGCAGTTTATTAGGGACAGGGCGTTTTGGAGGGAGAAGGTCCTACGAGCAGTACTTC.

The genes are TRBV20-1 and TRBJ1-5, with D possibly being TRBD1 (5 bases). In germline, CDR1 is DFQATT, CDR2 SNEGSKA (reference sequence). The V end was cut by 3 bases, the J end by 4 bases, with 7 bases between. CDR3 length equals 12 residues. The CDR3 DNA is TGCAGTGCTAGTGAGGGGAATCAGCCCCAGCATTTT. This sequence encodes CSASEGNQPQHF.

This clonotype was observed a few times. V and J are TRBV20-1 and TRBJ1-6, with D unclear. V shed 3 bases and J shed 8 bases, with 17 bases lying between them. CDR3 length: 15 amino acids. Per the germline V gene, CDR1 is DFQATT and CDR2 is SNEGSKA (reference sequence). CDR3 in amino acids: CSARGGATGDSPLHF. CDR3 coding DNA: TGCAGTGCTAGGGGTGGAGCGACGGGAGATTCACCCCTCCACTTT.

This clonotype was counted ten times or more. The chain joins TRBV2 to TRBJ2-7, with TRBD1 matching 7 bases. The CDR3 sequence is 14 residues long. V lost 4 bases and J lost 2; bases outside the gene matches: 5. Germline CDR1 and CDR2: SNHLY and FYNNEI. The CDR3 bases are TGTGCCAGCAGTGGACAGGGTCTAACCTACGAGCAGTACTTC. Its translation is CASSGQGLTYEQYF.

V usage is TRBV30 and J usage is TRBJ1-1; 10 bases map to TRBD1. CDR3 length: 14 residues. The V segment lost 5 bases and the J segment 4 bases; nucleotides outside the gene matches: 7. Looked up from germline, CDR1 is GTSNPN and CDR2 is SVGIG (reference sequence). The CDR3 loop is CAWSETGGSTEAFF. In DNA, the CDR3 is TGTGCCTGGTCGGAGACAGGGGGCAGCACTGAAGCTTTCTTT.

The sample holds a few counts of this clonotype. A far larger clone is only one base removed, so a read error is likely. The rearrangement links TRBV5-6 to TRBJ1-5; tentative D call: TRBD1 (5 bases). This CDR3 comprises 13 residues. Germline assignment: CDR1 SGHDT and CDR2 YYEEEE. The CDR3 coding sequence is TGTACCAGCAGCTTAGGGGGCAATCAGCCCCAGCATTTT. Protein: CTSSLGGNQPQHF.

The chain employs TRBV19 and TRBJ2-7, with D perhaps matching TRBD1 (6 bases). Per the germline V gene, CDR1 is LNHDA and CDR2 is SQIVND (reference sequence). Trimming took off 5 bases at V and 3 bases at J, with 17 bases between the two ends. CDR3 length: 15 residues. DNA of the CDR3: TGTGCCAGTAGTCCTTACCGGGACAAATACTACGAGCAGTACTTC. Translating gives CASSPYRDKYYEQYF.

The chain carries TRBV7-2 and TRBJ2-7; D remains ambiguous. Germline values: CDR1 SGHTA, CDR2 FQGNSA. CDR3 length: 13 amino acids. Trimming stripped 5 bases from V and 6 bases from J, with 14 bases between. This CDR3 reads CASSPHPSGEQYF. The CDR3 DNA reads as TGTGCCAGCAGCCCACACCCTTCGGGCGAGCAGTACTTC.

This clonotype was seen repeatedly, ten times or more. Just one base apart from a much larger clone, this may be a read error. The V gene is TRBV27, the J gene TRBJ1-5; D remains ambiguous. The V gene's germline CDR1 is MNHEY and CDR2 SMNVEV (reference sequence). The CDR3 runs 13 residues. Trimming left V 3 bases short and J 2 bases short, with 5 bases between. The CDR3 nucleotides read TGTGCCAGCAGTTTCAGTCGCAATCAGCCCCAGCATTTT. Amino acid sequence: CASSFSRNQPQHF.

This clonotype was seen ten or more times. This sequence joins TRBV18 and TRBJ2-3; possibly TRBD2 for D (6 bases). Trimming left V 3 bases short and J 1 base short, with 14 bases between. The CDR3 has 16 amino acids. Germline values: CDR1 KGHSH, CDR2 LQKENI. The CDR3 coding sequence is TGTGCCAGCTCACCGGACTACCGCCGTGGCACAGATACGCAGTATTTT. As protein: CASSPDYRRGTDTQYF.

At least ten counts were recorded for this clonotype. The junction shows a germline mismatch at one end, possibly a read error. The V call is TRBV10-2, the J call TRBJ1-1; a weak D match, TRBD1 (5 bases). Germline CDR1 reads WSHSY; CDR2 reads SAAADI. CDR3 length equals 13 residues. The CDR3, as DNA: TGCGCCAGCAGTGAGGGACGGAACACCCAGGGACTCTTT. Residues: CASSEGRNTQGLF.